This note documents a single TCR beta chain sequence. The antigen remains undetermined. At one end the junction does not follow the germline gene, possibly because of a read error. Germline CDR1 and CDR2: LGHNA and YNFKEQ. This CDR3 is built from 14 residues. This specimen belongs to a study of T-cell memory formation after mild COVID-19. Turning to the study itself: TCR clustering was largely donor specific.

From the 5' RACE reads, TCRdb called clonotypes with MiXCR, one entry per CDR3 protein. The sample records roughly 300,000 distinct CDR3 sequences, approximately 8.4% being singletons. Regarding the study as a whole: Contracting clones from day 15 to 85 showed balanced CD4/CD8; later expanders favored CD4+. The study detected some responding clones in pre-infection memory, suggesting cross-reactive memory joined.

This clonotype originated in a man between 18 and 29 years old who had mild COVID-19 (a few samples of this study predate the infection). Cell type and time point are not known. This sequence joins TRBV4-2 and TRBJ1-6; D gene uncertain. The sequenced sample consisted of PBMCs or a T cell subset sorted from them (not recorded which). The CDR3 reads CASRDAFYSSPLHF. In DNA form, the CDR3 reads TGTGCCAGCAGGGATGCCTTTTATAGTTCACCCCTCCACTTT.